These 9 T cell receptor beta chains came from one sample sequenced in a study of T cell responses to AZD1222 COVID-19 vaccine. Generated by immunoSEQ multiplex PCR, the TCRdb table keeps only in-frame clones and is missing some. Of over 100,000 clones listed, over 80% are singletons. This sample comprised peripheral blood, obtained on day 0 of AZD1222 vaccination. The receptors were gathered from an adult in good health.

Only a few counts were recorded for this clone. The chain carries TRBV24-1 and TRBJ2-1; 13 nucleotides align to TRBD2. Germline CDR1 reads KGHDR; CDR2 reads SFDVKD. V dropped 4 bases and J dropped 6; count of bases not matched to a gene: 5. CDR3 length: 16 amino acids. The CDR3 bases are TGTGCCACCAGTGACCGGACTAGCGGGAGATCCAATGAGCAGTTCTTC. Its protein is CATSDRTSGRSNEQFF.

The chain recombines TRBV30 with TRBJ2-3, with D perhaps assigned TRBD1 or TRBD2 (5 bases each). CDR3 length equals 11 residues. Germline loops: CDR1 GTSNPN, CDR2 SVGIG (reference sequence). The germline V and J ends were trimmed by 6 bases and 10 bases, with 14 bases remaining between them. In nucleotides, the CDR3 is TGTGCCTGTACCACCCTGGGACCGCAGTATTTT. It translates to CACTTLGPQYF.

This chain connects TRBV21-1 to TRBJ2-5; the D call of TRBD2 is as the table states it, not checked on the DNA. TRBV21-1 is assigned pseudogene status. The CDR3 is 15 residues long. CDR3 region: CASSKGSGSRETQYF. For the CDR3, the DNA is TGTGCCAGCAGCAAAGGGAGCGGGAGTAGGGAGACCCAGTACTTC.

The genes are TRBV3-1 (or the pseudogene TRBV3-2) and TRBJ2-1, with TRBD2 matching over 10 bases. The germline gives CDR1 LGHDT, CDR2 YNNKEL (reference sequence). The CDR3 has 15 amino acids. V lost 3 bases and J lost 3; bases outside the gene matches: 2. For the CDR3, the DNA is TGTGCCAGCAGCCATTCTAGCGGGGGCTACAATGAGCAGTTCTTC. Amino acid sequence: CASSHSSGGYNEQFF.

This chain joins TRBV6-6 and TRBJ2-7; 12 bases map to TRBD1. This CDR3 has 15 amino acids. CDR1 is MNHNY and CDR2 is SVGAGI in the germline V gene (reference sequence). Losses at the gene ends were 0 bases for V and 6 bases for J; bases not matched to a gene: 3. The CDR3 DNA reads TGTGCCAGCAGTTACTCCAGGGACAGGGGGCGCGAGCAGTACTTC. As protein: CASSYSRDRGREQYF.

V usage is TRBV5-1 and J usage is TRBJ1-6; 9 bases are shared with TRBD1. Unmatched junction bases numbered 12, after V lost 4 bases and J lost 13 bases. The CDR3 sequence is 15 residues long. The germline gives CDR1 SGHRS, CDR2 YFSETQ. The CDR3 sequence: CASSTGTGIVTPLHF. The CDR3 DNA follows: TGCGCCAGCAGCACCGGGACAGGGATCGTTACTCCCCTCCACTTT.

This clone was detected only once. This chain joins TRBV7-2 and TRBJ1-1; maybe TRBD1 (5 bases). In germline, CDR1 is SGHTA, CDR2 FQGNSA. CDR3 size: 14 residues. V gave up 2 bases and J gave up 1 base, with 8 bases separating them. The CDR3, as DNA: TGTGCCAGCAGCTTAACGGACAAGAACACTGAAGCTTTCTTT. This encodes CASSLTDKNTEAFF.

The chain joins TRBV2 to TRBJ1-1, with D tentatively TRBD1 (6 bases). The CDR3 runs to 14 residues. Trimming removed 4 bases from V and 5 bases from J, with 14 bases in between. Germline-derived CDR1 and CDR2 are SNHLY and FYNNEI. CDR3 sequence reads: CASSGPQRGTEAFF. CDR3 nucleotides: TGTGCCAGCAGTGGGCCACAGAGGGGGACTGAAGCTTTCTTT.

This chain joins TRBV4-1 and TRBJ2-1, with a tentative D call TRBD1 (6 bases). Trimming cost V 4 bases and J 1 base, with 11 bases left between them. The CDR3 sequence is 15 residues long. CDR1 and CDR2 from the germline V gene are MGHRA and YSYEKL. CDR3 bases: TGCGCCAGCAGCCGCGCAGGGGATTCCTACAATGAGCAGTTCTTC. Translation gives CASSRAGDSYNEQFF.